A selection of T cell receptor beta chains follows, all from one sample in a study of T cells after yellow fever vaccination. TCRdb redid the calling of the 5' RACE reads with MiXCR, one entry per CDR3 protein. The repertoire includes 350,000 to 550,000 distinct CDR3 sequences, around 20% of them detected once, and roughly a sixth sits in the top ten. The starting material was PBMCs, obtained before the yellow fever booster vaccination. The receptors were sampled from a man aged 18 to 29 who received the YFV17D yellow fever vaccine. CDR3s include the opening cysteine and the closing phenylalanine or tryptophan. Fields, in order: D gene, clone size, V gene, J gene, CDR3 length, CDR3 protein, CDR3 DNA. D genes are given only for firm matches. Size is omitted from some rows. Given values are once, few, many or a class for expanded clones.

-	-	TRBV18	TRBJ1-1	15	CASSRSKAPGTEAFF	TGTGCCAGCTCCCGCAGTAAGGCCCCGGGCACTGAAGCTTTCTTT
-	-	TRBV7-9	TRBJ2-3	17	CASSFSLGAGAEDTQYF	TGTGCCAGCAGCTTCTCGCTGGGCGCGGGGGCGGAAGATACGCAGTATTTT
TRBD1	many	TRBV10-3	TRBJ1-1	13	CAIGTTGGTEAFF	TGTGCCATCGGAACGACAGGGGGTACTGAAGCTTTCTTT
TRBD1	few	TRBV6-6	TRBJ2-3	18	CASTPKGARRRGTDTQYF	TGTGCCAGCACCCCTAAGGGGGCGCGGCGTCGGGGCACAGATACGCAGTATTTT
TRBD2	few	TRBV20-1	TRBJ2-1	15	CSAVALAGGPNEQFF	TGCAGTGCTGTGGCCCTAGCGGGGGGGCCCAATGAGCAGTTCTTC
-	-	TRBV19	TRBJ2-2	15	CASSRWAANTGELFF	TGTGCCAGTAGTCGCTGGGCAGCGAACACCGGGGAGCTGTTTTTT
-	-	TRBV4-1	TRBJ1-4	15	CASSPYTAVGEKLFF	TGCGCCAGCAGCCCCTACACGGCCGTTGGGGAAAAACTGTTTTTT
TRBD2	few	TRBV20-1	TRBJ2-2	16	CSASKTSGGATGELFF	TGCAGTGCTTCAAAAACTAGCGGGGGTGCAACCGGGGAGCTGTTTTTT
-	-	TRBV7-2	TRBJ2-3	16	CASSITSGKLGDTQYF	TGTGCCAGCAGCATTACCTCGGGGAAGTTAGGAGATACGCAGTATTTT
-	few	TRBV7-6	TRBJ2-5	12	CASSLLGKTQYF	TGTGCCAGCAGCTTACTGGGGAAGACCCAGTACTTC
-	few	TRBV5-1	TRBJ1-2	13	CASSLDGPYGYTF	TGCGCCAGCAGCTTGGACGGGCCCTATGGCTACACCTTC
-	-	TRBV12-3/TRBV12-4	TRBJ2-1	12	CASSSGNNEQFF	TGTGCCAGCAGTTCAGGGAACAATGAGCAGTTCTTC
TRBD2	-	TRBV12-3/TRBV12-4	TRBJ2-1	16	CASSNSGGHSYNEQFF	TGTGCCAGCAGTAATAGCGGGGGGCACTCCTACAATGAGCAGTTCTTC
TRBD1	few	TRBV5-1	TRBJ1-2	14	CASSTDRDGYGYTF	TGCGCCAGCAGCACGGACAGGGACGGCTATGGCTACACCTTC
-	-	TRBV5-1	TRBJ1-1	14	CASSFHRANTEAFF	TGCGCCAGCAGCTTCCACAGAGCGAACACTGAAGCTTTCTTT
-	few	TRBV29-1	TRBJ2-7	15	CSVEFLGTNSYEQYF	TGCAGCGTTGAATTTTTAGGGACAAACTCCTACGAGCAGTACTTC
TRBD1	-	TRBV6-1	TRBJ1-6	16	CASSEEVGTGGSPLHF	TGTGCCAGCAGTGAAGAGGTTGGGACAGGGGGTTCACCCCTCCACTTT
-	-	TRBV12-3/TRBV12-4	TRBJ2-2	14	CASSLGLGAGELFF	TGTGCCAGCAGTCTAGGGCTCGGAGCCGGGGAGCTGTTTTTT
TRBD1	-	TRBV15	TRBJ2-4	17	CATSSPKGGQNNIIQYF	TGTGCCACCAGCAGCCCCAAAGGGGGACAGAATAATATCATTCAGTACTTC
-	few	TRBV6-5	TRBJ2-4	14	CASSIRAPWGIQYF	TGTGCCAGCAGTATCAGGGCCCCGTGGGGCATTCAGTACTTC
TRBD1	many	TRBV20-1	TRBJ1-6	13	CSAVTGNNSPLHF	TGCAGTGCTGTGACAGGGAATAATTCACCCCTCCACTTT
-	few	TRBV29-1	TRBJ2-3	14	CSAHGSSSTDTQYF	TGCAGCGCCCACGGTAGTTCGAGCACAGATACGCAGTATTTT
-	-	TRBV7-2	TRBJ1-2	15	CASSLRQAPGYGYTF	TGTGCCAGCAGCTTACGGCAGGCCCCGGGCTATGGCTACACCTTC
-	many	TRBV29-1	TRBJ2-7	12	CSVADRAYEQYF	TGCAGCGTTGCCGACAGAGCCTACGAGCAGTACTTC
TRBD1	-	TRBV6-5	TRBJ1-6	13	CATQTGGISPLHF	TGTGCCACGCAGACAGGGGGCATTTCACCCCTCCACTTT
-	-	TRBV6-4	TRBJ1-1	11	CASSDRLPAFF	TGTGCCAGCAGTGACCGGCTACCGGCTTTCTTT
TRBD1	-	TRBV2	TRBJ2-6	16	CASRGRTGFGANVLTF	TGTGCCAGCAGGGGCAGGACAGGGTTTGGGGCCAACGTCCTGACTTTC
-	-	TRBV27	TRBJ2-3	12	CASSPGPNTQYF	TGTGCCAGCAGTCCTGGACCGAATACGCAGTATTTT
TRBD1	-	TRBV6-5	TRBJ1-5	14	CASSSRQGSQPQHF	TGTGCCAGCAGTTCCCGACAGGGAAGTCAGCCCCAGCATTTT
TRBD1	few	TRBV29-1	TRBJ1-1	12	CSAMDREAEAFF	TGCAGCGCCATGGACAGGGAGGCTGAAGCTTTCTTT
TRBD1	few	TRBV4-1	TRBJ1-1	15	CASSQDGQGATEAFF	TGCGCCAGCAGCCAAGATGGCCAGGGGGCCACTGAAGCTTTCTTT
-	many	TRBV12-3/TRBV12-4	TRBJ2-1	12	CASSSSGSEQFF	TGTGCCAGCAGTTCCTCTGGTAGTGAGCAGTTCTTC
-	-	TRBV10-3	TRBJ1-2	13	CAIKDQLRDGYTF	TGTGCCATCAAAGACCAACTTAGGGATGGCTACACCTTC
-	few	TRBV25-1	TRBJ1-1	12	CASKAGGTEAFF	TGTGCCAGCAAAGCCGGAGGCACTGAAGCTTTCTTT
TRBD2	many	TRBV3-1	TRBJ2-4	14	CASSQAGGENIQYF	TGTGCCAGCAGCCAAGCGGGGGGGGAAAACATTCAGTACTTC
TRBD1	few	TRBV7-9	TRBJ1-5	15	CASSSDRDAGQPQHF	TGTGCCAGCAGCTCGGACAGGGATGCGGGTCAGCCCCAGCATTTT
TRBD1	few	TRBV29-1	TRBJ2-5	13	CSVAGGTQETQYF	TGCAGCGTTGCAGGGGGCACGCAAGAGACCCAGTACTTC
TRBD2	-	TRBV20-1	TRBJ2-1	17	CSASGLAGGFSYNEQFF	TGCAGTGCCTCGGGGCTAGCGGGGGGGTTTTCCTACAATGAGCAGTTCTTC
-	few	TRBV5-1	TRBJ1-1	15	CASSPTLSVRGEAFF	TGCGCCAGCAGCCCAACCTTAAGTGTCAGGGGTGAAGCTTTCTTT
-	few	TRBV20-1	TRBJ1-5	16	CSARDQAGVGNQPQHF	TGCAGTGCTAGAGATCAGGCGGGGGTCGGCAATCAGCCCCAGCATTTT
TRBD2	-	TRBV10-3	TRBJ2-3	16	CAISTTSGGRTDTQYF	TGTGCCATCAGCACCACTAGCGGGGGGCGCACAGATACGCAGTATTTT
-	-	TRBV27	TRBJ2-3	15	CASSLGLAYTDTQYF	TGTGCCAGCAGTTTAGGGCTAGCGTACACAGATACGCAGTATTTT
-	-	TRBV20-1	TRBJ2-3	13	CSVPAGSTDTQYF	TGCAGTGTCCCCGCGGGGAGCACAGATACGCAGTATTTT
-	-	TRBV7-2	TRBJ2-3	12	CASRVQTDTQYF	TGTGCCAGCAGGGTCCAAACAGATACGCAGTATTTT
TRBD1	-	TRBV5-1	TRBJ2-5	16	CASSLRPTGDGETQYF	TGCGCCAGCAGCTTGCGCCCGACAGGGGATGGGGAGACCCAGTACTTC
-	-	TRBV2	TRBJ2-7	12	CATRGDTTFKYF	TGTGCCACACGGGGAGACACCACATTTAAGTACTTC
TRBD1	few	TRBV20-1	TRBJ1-3	15	CSARGTGHSGNTIYF	TGCAGTGCTAGGGGGACAGGCCACTCTGGAAACACCATATATTTT
-	-	TRBV25-1	TRBJ2-1	11	CASNGYNEQFF	TGTGCCAGCAATGGTTACAATGAGCAGTTCTTC
-	-	TRBV4-1	TRBJ2-3	15	CASSQGRGRSDTQYF	TGCGCCAGCAGCCAAGGGCGGGGACGGTCGGATACGCAGTATTTT